This TCR beta chain was sequenced during a study of shared clonotypes between healthy human individuals. In the naive CD8 group, cells lacked CD45RO and were positively selected for CCR7, so terminally differentiated effector memory CD45RA+ cells were left out. Study-wide results and limits: Clonotypes shared by all four donors outscored non-shared clonotypes in generation probability. A generally larger estimated richness was seen in naive subsets than in memory subsets.

The method was immunoSEQ multiplex PCR; TCRdb's version includes in-frame clones alone and lacks a portion of them. The sample carries more than 500,000 clones, roughly 95% recorded once. CDR1 and CDR2 (germline): SGHNT, YENEEA. V lost 6 bases, J lost 2 bases, and 7 bases lay in between. The CDR3 consists of 13 residues. Points on this clone: Its specificity is not known.

The sequencing sample was made of naive CD8+ T cells sorted from blood. The chain recombines TRBV11-3 with TRBJ2-2; no definite D call. This receptor was identified in a woman aged 25 to 39 in good health. The DNA for the CDR3 is TGTGCCAGCAGGGACCGAAACACCGGGGAGCTGTTTTTT. Amino acids: CASRDRNTGELFF. Using reference TRBV11-3 and TRBJ2-2 for the parts outside the CDR3, the full variable domain is EAGVVQSPRYKIIEKKQPVAFWCNPISGHNTLYWYLQNLGQGPELLIRYENEEAVDDSQLPKDRFSAERLKGVDSTLKIQPAELGDSAVYLCASRDRNTGELFFGEGSRLTVL.